The next 15 T cell receptor beta chains were all read from a single sample in a study of blood T cell repertoires in COVID-19. Clones were read by immunoSEQ multiplex PCR, and TCRdb kept only the in-frame ones, dropping some. In the table there are about 80,000 clones, approximately 82% of which are singletons. Sequenced sample: peripheral blood. The receptors were gathered from a human donor in a cohort sampled during active COVID-19.

The V call is TRBV29-1, the J call TRBJ1-3; tentative D call: TRBD1 (6 bases). The CDR3 is 13 amino acids. Germline V lookup: CDR1 SQVTM, CDR2 ANQGSEA. The V and J ends lost 4 bases and 4 bases respectively, with 11 bases between them. The CDR3 DNA sequence: TGCAGCGTTGCAGGGGAACCCGGAAACACCATATATTTT. As protein: CSVAGEPGNTIYF.

The DNA of the CDR3 is TGTGCCAGAAGCCATGACGGGACAGGATACATGAACACTGAAGCTTTCTTT. Amino acid sequence: CARSHDGTGYMNTEAFF. V and J are TRBV5-3 and TRBJ1-1, with 8 nucleotides matching TRBD1. TRBV5-3 is known as an ORF, though its function is uncertain. The CDR3 extends over 17 amino acids. V lost 4 bases to trimming and J lost 0 bases; unmatched junction nucleotides: 11.

Only a few counts were recorded for this clone. V usage is TRBV7-8 and J usage is TRBJ2-3; TRBD1 is a possible D gene (6 bases). The CDR3 sequence is 12 residues long. Germline-derived CDR1 and CDR2 are SGHVS and FQNEAQ. Trimming pared 7 bases from V and 9 bases from J, leaving 14 bases between. The CDR3 bases are TGTGCCAGCACCGATCAGAGGGGGACGCAGTATTTT. It specifies CASTDQRGTQYF.

The chain couples TRBV5-1 to TRBJ1-1; TRBD1 matches at 8 bases. This CDR3 has 16 residues. Germline trimming cut 0 bases from V and 4 bases from J; bases unmatched to any gene: 8. Germline CDR1 reads SGHRS; CDR2 reads YFSETQ. The CDR3: CASSLGQGARGTEAFF. The DNA of the CDR3 is TGCGCCAGCAGCTTGGGGCAGGGGGCACGGGGCACTGAAGCTTTCTTT.

This chain connects TRBV5-5 to TRBJ2-5; 9 bases are shared with TRBD2. Germline CDR1 reads SGHKS; CDR2 reads YYEKEE (reference sequence). The V segment lost 5 bases and the J segment 5 bases; nucleotides outside the gene matches: 7. The CDR3 contains 14 residues. The CDR3 DNA reads as TGTGCCAGCAGGAGGGCTAGCGGGACTGAGACCCAGTACTTC. Its translation: CASRRASGTETQYF. Full variable domain (missing parts from reference TRBV5-5 and TRBJ2-5): DAGVTQSPTHLIKTRGQQVTLRCSPISGHKSVSWYQQVLGQGPQFIFQYYEKEERGRGNFPDRFSARQFPNYSSELNVNALLLGDSALYLCASRRASGTETQYFGPGTRLLVL.

This clone has only one observation. The J gene is TRBJ1-1, the V gene TRBV12-2. TRBV12-2 is marked as a pseudogene. There are 14 residues in the CDR3. CDR3 nucleotide sequence: TGTGCAAGTCGCTTAGCGGAGGTTCCGGCTGAAGCTTTCTTT. Protein: CASRLAEVPAEAFF.

The chain has TRBV29-1 and TRBJ2-3, with D possibly TRBD2 on 5 matching bases. The CDR3 runs to 16 residues. Germline lookup yields CDR1 SQVTM and CDR2 ANQGSEA. V lost 2 bases and J 3 bases, leaving 18 bases between the germline ends. The CDR3 DNA is TGCAGCGTTGAAACCCGCCTAGCAGTTGATACAGATACGCAGTATTTT. Amino acids: CSVETRLAVDTDTQYF.

The chain couples TRBV5-6 to TRBJ2-7; 11 bases fit TRBD1. The CDR3 contains 14 residues. CDR1 and CDR2 (germline): SGHDT, YYEEEE. Trimming took 2 bases from V and 3 from J; bases not matched to a gene: 1. The chain's CDR3 is CASSLGTGGYEQYF. CDR3 in DNA: TGTGCCAGCAGCTTAGGGACAGGGGGCTACGAGCAGTACTTC.

V gene TRBV28 combines with J gene TRBJ2-1; 7 bases fit TRBD1. The V gene end was trimmed by 6 bases and the J gene end by 0 bases; junction bases not matched to a gene: 11. This CDR3 region has 17 residues. Germline values: CDR1 MDHEN, CDR2 SYDVKM. The CDR3 DNA is TGTGCCAGCAGGCTCTCAACCGGGACAGCCTCCTACAATGAGCAGTTCTTC. Protein sequence: CASRLSTGTASYNEQFF.

The chain links TRBV6-6 to TRBJ2-2; weak D call: TRBD1 (6 bases). CDR1 and CDR2 from the germline V gene are MNHNY and SVGAGI (reference sequence). Trimming removed 2 bases at V and 0 bases at J, with 10 bases between. The CDR3 sequence is 16 residues long. CDR3 in amino acids: CASSYQRDTNTGELFF. The CDR3 DNA reads TGTGCCAGCAGTTACCAACGGGACACGAACACCGGGGAGCTGTTTTTT.

The rearrangement joins TRBV28 to TRBJ1-2; 8 bases are shared with TRBD1. V was clipped by 9 bases and J by 4 bases; unmatched bases: 4. In germline, CDR1 is MDHEN, CDR2 SYDVKM. CDR3 length: 12 residues. The CDR3 DNA follows: TGTGCCAGTCAGGGGGCGACCTATGGCTACACCTTC. Its protein is CASQGATYGYTF.

V and J are TRBV7-3 and TRBJ2-7; 11 bases agree with TRBD2. The germline gives CDR1 SGHTA, CDR2 FQGTGA. This CDR3 is built from 15 residues. With 3 bases clipped from V and 0 bases from J, the junction kept 1 base outside the gene matches. The CDR3 DNA reads TGTGCCAGCAGCTTTAGCGGGGGGGCCTCCTACGAGCAGTACTTC. Encoded protein: CASSFSGGASYEQYF.

This chain joins TRBV11-3 and TRBJ2-2, with D perhaps TRBD1 (5 bases). The CDR3 consists of 15 residues. Deletions cut 3 bases from V and 2 bases from J, with 10 bases between. Germline V CDR1 and CDR2: SGHNT, YENEEA. As DNA, the CDR3 is TGTGCCAGCAGCTTCGGTCAGGGAAACACCGGGGAGCTGTTTTTT. Protein: CASSFGQGNTGELFF.

The CDR3 DNA sequence: TGTGCCAGCAGTTGGGCAAGTAGCAATCAGCCCCAGCATTTT. This gives the protein CASSWASSNQPQHF. J is TRBJ1-5 and V is TRBV28; no reliable D call. Germline loops: CDR1 MDHEN, CDR2 SYDVKM. Trimming removed 4 bases from V and 0 bases from J, with 7 bases in between. There are 14 residues in the CDR3.

The genes are TRBV10-3 and TRBJ2-7, with D tentatively TRBD2 (6 bases). Deletions cut 8 bases from V and 3 bases from J, with 14 bases between. The germline V gene encodes CDR1 ENHRY and CDR2 SYGVKD. The CDR3 contains 13 residues. The CDR3: CAIAAAEGYEQYF. CDR3 coding DNA: TGTGCCATCGCGGCGGCGGAGGGCTACGAGCAGTACTTC.